This note documents a single T cell receptor (beta chain) sequence. In the original workflow: The assay estimated nucleated cells by amplifying reference gene primers. Data came from immunoSEQ multiplex PCR; TCRdb stores just in-frame clones and leaves some out. The V and J calls and clone size are taken from that table; D and trimming were inferred from the DNA. This repertoire shows about 230,000 clones, 83% found once; its top ten account for roughly 7.4%. From germline, CDR1 is MNHNY and CDR2 SVGAGI (reference sequence). The V segment lost 6 bases and the J segment 6 bases; nucleotides outside the gene matches: 9. The CDR3 totals 14 residues. These data belong to a study of blood T cell repertoires in COVID-19. Study-level information: Nucleic acid was either cDNA or gDNA, and it came from T cells, B-cell-depleted T cells, or PBMCs.

Sample: peripheral blood. The chain employs TRBV6-6 and TRBJ2-7; 9 bases agree with TRBD1. The TCR sequence derives from a woman aged 45-65 years with acute or convalescent COVID-19. CDR3 coding DNA: TGTGCCAGCAGCTTTACAGGGGGCGCTTTCGAGCAGTACTTC. Translation gives CASSFTGGAFEQYF.